This T cell receptor beta chain emerged from a study of blood T cell repertoires in COVID-19. The wider study: Collection of acute and convalescent COVID-19 samples took place in the United States, Italy and Spain. The cDNA or gDNA used as material had been derived from T cells, B-cell-depleted T cells, or PBMCs.

Methods used by the authors: Amplification of reference gene primers was used by the study to estimate nucleated cell counts. The table came from immunoSEQ multiplex PCR; TCRdb's copy has only in-frame clones and leaves some out. The V and J calls and clone size come from that table; D and trimming were worked out from the DNA. The sample carries around 19,000 clones, about four fifths recorded once. CDR1 and CDR2 from the germline V gene are SEHNR and FQNEAQ (reference sequence). V lost 3 bases to trimming and J lost 0 bases, with 14 bases between them. The length of the CDR3 is 17 residues. The table lists this clone with a few counts.

Material: peripheral blood. This TCR came from a man aged 80 or over with acute or convalescent COVID-19. The chain carries TRBV7-9 and TRBJ1-4, with TRBD1 as a possible D gene (5 bases). The CDR3 protein is CASSFLPRQTTNEKLFF. Written as DNA, the CDR3 is TGTGCCAGCAGCTTCCTGCCGCGACAGACAACTAATGAAAAACTGTTTTTT.